This T cell receptor beta chain is from a study of blood T cells in healthy people across ages. The study, taken as a whole, reports: Comparison with aged donors showed that long-lived donors had more naive CD4+ cells and higher diversity.

It was with a sample-barcoded 5' primer and a J-beta primer mix that a second PCR of roughly 7 to 12 cycles was run. One entry per CDR3 protein, called by TCRdb with MiXCR from the 5' RACE reads. The repertoire holds about 1.5 million distinct CDR3 sequences, with approximately 42% as singletons. Germline assignment: CDR1 MNHNS and CDR2 SASEGT. The CDR3 is 14 amino acids. V was cut by 4 bases and J by 6 bases, with 13 bases left in between. This clonotype appeared a single time. Antigen: not known. The genes are TRBV6-1 and TRBJ1-5, with TRBD1 as a possible D gene (5 bases). The specimen was blood. This TCR came from a woman under 30 in good health. CDR3 DNA sequence: TGTGCCAGCAGTGTGGGGGAAACGGCTCAGCCCCAGCATTTT. This encodes CASSVGETAQPQHF.